These 27 T cell receptor beta chains share one sample of origin, sequenced in a study of blood T cell repertoires in COVID-19. Assay used: immunoSEQ multiplex PCR; TCRdb lists only in-frame clones, some missing. The profile shows some 240,000 clones, approximately 80% of them singletons. Sequencing was done on a sample of peripheral blood. These receptors all stem from a man aged 50 to 60 with active or convalescent COVID-19.

The chain recombines TRBV28 with TRBJ1-3, with D tentatively TRBD1 (6 bases). V was cut by 6 bases and J by 0 bases, with 12 bases left in between. This CDR3 region has 15 residues. Germline V gives CDR1 MDHEN, CDR2 SYDVKM. The CDR3 region has the DNA TGTGCCAGCAGAAGCCGGGACAACTCTGGAAACACCATATATTTT. Its protein product is CASRSRDNSGNTIYF.

The chain has TRBV11-2 and TRBJ2-1; 11 bases agree with TRBD2. Per germline, CDR1 SGHAT and CDR2 FQNNGV. Unmatched junction bases numbered 18, after V lost 4 bases and J lost 10 bases. This CDR3 has 18 residues. The CDR3 loop is CASSSVWGRASGGREQFF. Written as DNA, the CDR3 is TGTGCCAGCAGCTCGGTTTGGGGCCGGGCTAGCGGGGGGAGAGAGCAGTTCTTC.

The V call is TRBV11-2, the J call TRBJ1-6, with TRBD1 matching 7 bases. The CDR3 sequence is 15 residues long. V was pared by 5 bases and J by 9 bases, with 10 bases of the junction left unmatched. Germline V lookup: CDR1 SGHAT, CDR2 FQNNGV. The CDR3 DNA reads as TGTGCCAGCAGCCCCCGGGGCAGGGGGTTTTCACCCCTCCACTTT. Translation gives CASSPRGRGFSPLHF. The full variable domain, its missing parts supplied by reference TRBV11-2 and TRBJ1-6, is EAGVAQSPRYKIIEKRQSVAFWCNPISGHATLYWYQQILGQGPKLLIQFQNNGVVDDSQLPKDRFSAERLKGVDSTLKIQPAKLEDSAVYLCASSPRGRGFSPLHFGNGTRLTVT.

Details on this clone: The same CDR3 is also encoded by other DNA sequences in this sample. CDR3 in DNA: TGTGCCACCAGTGTCACGGGGAGGGCGGCATACAATGAGCAGTTCTTC. This encodes CATSVTGRAAYNEQFF. The chain carries TRBV24-1 and TRBJ2-1; 7 bases fit TRBD2. This CDR3 spans 16 amino acids. From germline, CDR1 is KGHDR and CDR2 SFDVKD. Trimming removed 5 bases from V and 4 bases from J; junction bases left unmatched: 10.

The rearrangement joins TRBV28 to TRBJ2-1; D uncertain. Trimming took off 6 bases at V and 6 bases at J, with 15 bases between the two ends. The CDR3 totals 14 residues. Germline CDR1 is MDHEN and CDR2 is SYDVKM. The CDR3 DNA sequence: TGTGCCAGCAGGGATAGTCGGGTGACCAATGAGCAGTTCTTC. As protein: CASRDSRVTNEQFF.

This chain joins TRBV5-1 and TRBJ2-5, with TRBD2 matching 8 bases. There are 15 residues in the CDR3. V lost 7 bases and J lost 2; bases outside the gene matches: 10. Germline values: CDR1 SGHRS, CDR2 YFSETQ. The CDR3, as DNA: TGCGCCAGCGTGGATCTGGCGGGAGGACAAGAGACCCAGTACTTC. Protein: CASVDLAGGQETQYF.

This rearrangement joins TRBV5-1 to TRBJ2-1, with a tentative D call TRBD2 (6 bases). The germline V and J ends were trimmed by 7 bases and 9 bases, with 20 bases remaining between them. CDR3 length: 14 amino acids. Germline assignment: CDR1 SGHRS and CDR2 YFSETQ. CDR3 coding DNA: TGCGCCAGCGGCCCGGGACTCCCCCCGAGTGAGCAGTTCTTC. It is translated as CASGPGLPPSEQFF.

This sequence joins TRBV7-2 and TRBJ1-5; no clear D gene. CDR3 size: 15 residues. Trimming took 1 base from V and 7 from J, leaving 14 bases between them. Germline lookup yields CDR1 SGHTA and CDR2 FQGNSA. The CDR3 protein is CASSLGWADNQPQHF. Here the CDR3 DNA reads TGTGCCAGCAGCTTAGGGTGGGCAGACAACCAGCCCCAGCATTTT.

J is TRBJ2-7 and V is TRBV4-1, with D maybe TRBD1 (5 bases). CDR1 MGHRA and CDR2 YSYEKL come from the germline V gene. V dropped 1 base and J dropped 3 bases, with 7 bases sitting between them. The CDR3 runs 13 residues. CDR3 in DNA: TGCGCCAGCAGCCAAGGACAGTTCTACGAGCAGTACGTC. Protein sequence: CASSQGQFYEQYV.

This clone came up a few times. V usage is TRBV7-9 and J usage is TRBJ2-2; D call uncertain. This CDR3 region has 13 residues. Germline CDR1 is SEHNR and CDR2 is FQNEAQ (reference sequence). Trimming stripped 6 bases from V and 4 bases from J, with 9 bases between. The CDR3 nucleotides read TGTGCCAGCAGGGCAGGTGCCACCGGGGAGCTGTTTTTT. It encodes CASRAGATGELFF.

The chain is built from TRBV7-9 and TRBJ2-1; possible D gene TRBD2, 6 bases. Deletions cut 0 bases from V and 16 bases from J, with 19 bases between. Germline CDR1 SEHNR, CDR2 FQNEAQ (reference sequence). The CDR3 consists of 14 residues. In DNA form, the CDR3 reads TGTGCCAGCAGCTTAGCTTATGGAGGGCAAGTCATTTTCTTC. It yields the protein CASSLAYGGQVIFF.

This chain links TRBV5-1 with TRBJ2-7; 9 bases map to TRBD1. Germline lookup yields CDR1 SGHRS and CDR2 YFSETQ. The trim removed 0 bases at V and 1 base at J, leaving 2 bases unmatched. The CDR3 spans 15 residues. Here the CDR3 DNA reads TGCGCCAGCAGCTTGGGGACAGGGGTTTCCTACGAGCAGTACTTC. Amino acids: CASSLGTGVSYEQYF.

Only a few counts were recorded for this clone. This chain joins TRBV4-1 and TRBJ2-1, with 7 bases matching TRBD2. V dropped 0 bases and J dropped 2; count of bases not matched to a gene: 4. Per the germline V gene, CDR1 is MGHRA and CDR2 is YSYEKL. There are 16 residues in the CDR3. CDR3 loop: CASSQDVAGTYNEQFF. The CDR3 region has the DNA TGCGCCAGCAGCCAAGACGTAGCGGGTACCTACAATGAGCAGTTCTTC.

V gene TRBV7-2 combines with J gene TRBJ2-3; 10 nucleotides agree with TRBD2. Trimming took 3 bases from V and 6 from J; bases not matched to a gene: 6. The CDR3 has 15 amino acids. Germline-derived CDR1 and CDR2 are SGHTA and FQGNSA. This CDR3 reads CASSFIAGGQDTQYF. The CDR3 region has the DNA TGTGCCAGCAGCTTCATAGCGGGGGGACAGGATACGCAGTATTTT.

This clone was recorded a few times. The chain employs TRBV2 and TRBJ1-3; a possible D gene is TRBD1 (6 bases). Germline V gene sequence: CDR1 SNHLY, CDR2 FYNNEI. Trimming stripped 7 bases from V and 8 bases from J, with 15 bases between. The CDR3 covers 13 residues. For the CDR3, the DNA is TGTGCCAGCAACATCATTCAGGGGCACACCATATATTTT. Translated: CASNIIQGHTIYF.

The chain joins TRBV15 to TRBJ2-3, with a weak D call TRBD1 (6 bases). V shed 5 bases and J shed 1 base, with 19 bases lying between them. The V gene's germline CDR1 is LNHNV and CDR2 YYDKDF (reference sequence). The CDR3 has 17 amino acids. The CDR3 bases are TGTGCCACCAGCGACCTATTTTCGGCAGGGGGCACAGATACGCAGTATTTT. Protein: CATSDLFSAGGTDTQYF. The full variable domain, rest sourced from reference TRBV15 and TRBJ2-3, is DAMVIQNPRYQVTQFGKPVTLSCSQTLNHNVMYWYQQKSSQAPKLLFHYYDKDFNNEADTPDNFQSRRPNTSFCFLDIRSPGLGDTAMYLCATSDLFSAGGTDTQYFGPGTRLTVL.

This rearrangement joins TRBV2 to TRBJ2-7; 7 bases line up with TRBD2. Per germline, CDR1 SNHLY and CDR2 FYNNEI. CDR3 length equals 13 residues. The ends lost 4 bases at V and 7 bases at J; junction bases unmatched: 7. This chain's CDR3 is CASSGERGGEQYV. The DNA of the CDR3 is TGTGCCAGCAGTGGTGAAAGGGGAGGGGAGCAGTACGTC.

The CDR3 loop reads CASSSTGQGNQPQHF. The CDR3 DNA is TGTGCCAGTAGTTCCACGGGACAGGGAAATCAGCCCCAGCATTTT. J is TRBJ1-5 and V is TRBV19; TRBD1 aligns across 9 bases. Trimming at V came to 5 bases and at J to 4 bases, leaving 6 bases not matched to a gene. This CDR3 comprises 15 residues. Germline lookup yields CDR1 LNHDA and CDR2 SQIVND (reference sequence).

V and J are TRBV5-6 and TRBJ1-5; D uncertain. The CDR3 has 13 amino acids. CDR1 SGHDT and CDR2 YYEEEE come from the germline V gene. Trimming removed 3 bases from V and 7 bases from J, with 11 bases in between. This CDR3 is CASSWFGGQPQHF. CDR3 bases: TGTGCCAGCAGCTGGTTCGGCGGGCAGCCCCAGCATTTT. The whole variable domain, filled in from reference TRBV5-6 and TRBJ1-5, reads DAGVTQSPTHLIKTRGQQVTLRCSPKSGHDTVSWYQQALGQGPQFIFQYYEEEERQRGNFPDRFSGHQFPNYSSELNVNALLLGDSALYLCASSWFGGQPQHFGDGTRLSIL.

The J gene is TRBJ1-2, the V gene TRBV4-2; D is possibly TRBD1 (6 bases). Trimming shortened V by 0 bases and J by 4 bases, and 12 bases separated the two germline ends. This CDR3 comprises 15 residues. Per germline, CDR1 LGHNA and CDR2 YNFKEQ. CDR3 nucleotide sequence: TGTGCCAGCAGCCAAGATTGGGACACCCTCTATGGCTACACCTTC. Translating gives CASSQDWDTLYGYTF.

The rearrangement uses TRBV20-1 and TRBJ2-5; tentatively, D is TRBD1 (6 bases). Trimming took off 3 bases at V and 5 bases at J, with 10 bases between the two ends. Germline loops: CDR1 DFQATT, CDR2 SNEGSKA (reference sequence). The CDR3 is made up of 12 amino acids. CDR3 protein: CSASRQGETQYF. Written as DNA, the CDR3 is TGCAGTGCTAGTCGGCAGGGGGAGACCCAGTACTTC.

The chain links TRBV2 to TRBJ2-7; the D gene is possibly TRBD2 (6 bases). V was shortened by 6 bases and J by 6 bases, with 12 bases between the two germline ends. This CDR3 spans 12 amino acids. In germline, CDR1 is SNHLY, CDR2 FYNNEI. This CDR3 is CASSRGGIEQYV. The CDR3 bases are TGTGCCAGCAGCCGAGGAGGGATCGAGCAGTACGTC.

Remarks on this clone: Other DNA sequences from this sample encode an identical CDR3 as well. This chain links TRBV5-1 with TRBJ2-2; TRBD1 matches 7 bases. The CDR3 covers 15 residues. From germline, CDR1 is SGHRS and CDR2 YFSETQ. V shed 3 bases, J shed 5 bases, and the junction held 7 bases outside the gene matches. In DNA form, the CDR3 reads TGCGCCAGCAGCTCATCAGGGGGTGCAACCGGGGAGCTGTTTTTT. This codes for CASSSSGGATGELFF.

This clone was found once. This chain uses TRBV7-6 with TRBJ2-1; 11 positions agree with TRBD2. The ends lost 5 bases at V and 8 bases at J; junction bases unmatched: 8. The CDR3 is 15 residues long. The germline V gene has CDR1 SGHVS and CDR2 FNYEAQ. The CDR3 DNA follows: TGTGCCAGCAGCCACCAACCGGGACTAGCGGATGAGCAGTTCTTC. Translating it yields CASSHQPGLADEQFF.

This sequence joins TRBV7-2 and TRBJ2-2; 12 bases line up with TRBD2. Germline assignment: CDR1 SGHTA and CDR2 FQGNSA. The ends lost 3 bases at V and 5 bases at J; junction bases unmatched: 4. This CDR3 has 16 amino acids. The CDR3 DNA reads TGTGCCAGCAGCTTGACTAGCGGGAGTTTTACCGGGGAGCTGTTTTTT. It specifies CASSLTSGSFTGELFF.

This rearrangement joins TRBV18 to TRBJ2-5; unclear D gene. The CDR3 covers 14 residues. Trimming left V 1 base short and J 4 bases short, with 10 bases between. Germline CDR1 reads KGHSH; CDR2 reads LQKENI. For the CDR3, the DNA is TGTGCCAGCTCACCACAGTTTAATAGAGAGACCCAGTACTTC. This encodes CASSPQFNRETQYF.

As to this clone: This CDR3 is also generated by other DNA sequences in the sample. The chain couples TRBV3-1 (or the pseudogene TRBV3-2) to TRBJ1-5, with D unclear. CDR1 LGHDT and CDR2 YNNKEL come from the germline V gene (reference sequence). The CDR3 sequence is 12 residues long. V lost 4 bases to trimming and J lost 4 bases, with 5 bases between them. CDR3: CASSLLNQPQHF. The CDR3, as DNA: TGTGCCAGCAGCCTACTGAATCAGCCCCAGCATTTT.